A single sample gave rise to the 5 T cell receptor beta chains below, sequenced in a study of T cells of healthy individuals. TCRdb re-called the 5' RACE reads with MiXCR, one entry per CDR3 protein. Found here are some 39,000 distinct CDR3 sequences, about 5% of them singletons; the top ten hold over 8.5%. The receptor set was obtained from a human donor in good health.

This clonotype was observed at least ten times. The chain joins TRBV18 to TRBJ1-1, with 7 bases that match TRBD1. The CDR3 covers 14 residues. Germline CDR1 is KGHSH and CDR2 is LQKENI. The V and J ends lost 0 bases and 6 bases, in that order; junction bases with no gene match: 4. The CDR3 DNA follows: TGTGCCAGCTCACCACCGTTACAGGGGCCTGAAGCTTTCTTT. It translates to CASSPPLQGPEAFF.

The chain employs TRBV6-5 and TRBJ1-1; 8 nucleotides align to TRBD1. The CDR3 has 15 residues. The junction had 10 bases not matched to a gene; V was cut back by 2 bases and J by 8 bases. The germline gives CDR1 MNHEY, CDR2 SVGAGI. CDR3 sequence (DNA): TGTGCCAGCAGTTACCGGCGGGCAGGGGGCGGAGAAGCTTTCTTT. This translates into CASSYRRAGGGEAFF.

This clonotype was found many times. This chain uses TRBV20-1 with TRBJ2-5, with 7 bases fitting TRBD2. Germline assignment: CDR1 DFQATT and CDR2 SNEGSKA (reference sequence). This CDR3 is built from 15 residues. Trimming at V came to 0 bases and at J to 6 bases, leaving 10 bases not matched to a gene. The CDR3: CSAREVPSGRKTQYF. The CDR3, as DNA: TGCAGTGCTAGAGAGGTACCTAGCGGACGGAAGACCCAGTACTTC.

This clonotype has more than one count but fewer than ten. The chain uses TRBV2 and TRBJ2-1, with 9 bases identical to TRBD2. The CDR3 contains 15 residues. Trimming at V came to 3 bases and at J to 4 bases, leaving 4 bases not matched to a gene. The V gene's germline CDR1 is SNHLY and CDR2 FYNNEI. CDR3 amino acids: CASSELAGLYNEQFF. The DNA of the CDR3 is TGTGCCAGCAGTGAGCTAGCGGGATTATACAATGAGCAGTTCTTC.

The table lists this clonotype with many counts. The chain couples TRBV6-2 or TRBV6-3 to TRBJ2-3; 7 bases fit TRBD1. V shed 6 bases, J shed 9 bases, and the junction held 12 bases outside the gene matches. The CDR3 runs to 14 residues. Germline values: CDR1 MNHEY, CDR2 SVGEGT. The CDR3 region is CASRSGTVQSTQYF. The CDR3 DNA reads TGTGCCAGCAGGTCCGGGACAGTTCAATCGACGCAGTATTTT.